What follows is one TCR beta chain and its context. The antigen remains undetermined. The CDR3 loop spans 15 amino acids. Repertoires were generated with immunoSEQ multiplex PCR, while TCRdb's copy carries only in-frame clones and drops some. This sample has approximately 96,000 clones, with 90% found just once. The sample comes from a study of OX40 agonist ivuxolimab in advanced cancers. Study-level information: Dose-escalation patients were diagnosed with hepatocellular carcinoma, melanoma, renal cell cancer or head and neck cancer.

General study findings and limits: Normalized expansion of T-cell clones was also low for some nonresponders.

The input for sequencing was CD4+ or CD8+ T cells sorted from blood, taken in a trial of the OX40 agonist ivuxolimab. The clonotype originates from an adult with an advanced solid tumor such as melanoma, head and neck, liver or kidney cancer. The V and J genes are TRBV12-2 and TRBJ2-2. TRBV12-2 is a pseudogene segment. The CDR3 nucleotides are TGTGCAAGTCGCTACGGGACGGACGGAGCCGGGGAGCTGTTTTTT. Its protein is CASRYGTDGAGELFF.